This TCR beta chain emerged from a study of T cells in Graves' hyperthyroidism and ophthalmopathy. At the level of the study: Peripheral blood draws took place at initial diagnosis, ahead of any treatment.

Hyperthyroidism had been newly diagnosed in patients aged 18 to 65, and its duration was under 2 months. Exclusion of patients followed from uncontrolled infection, other autoimmune disease, pregnancy or lactation. For the diagnoses, clinical symptoms, serum thyroxine and TRAb, thyroid ultrasound and orbital computed tomography were used. CDR3 length: 14 amino acids. Germline V lookup: CDR1 SGHVS, CDR2 FQNEAQ. Trimming cost V 5 bases and J 6 bases; bases outside gene matches: 7. It was RNA transcripts that yielded the amplified TCR beta CDR3 regions. The HTBI primer set served for first-round RT-PCR of the TCR CDR3. TCRdb used MiXCR to reprocess the multiplex PCR reads, holding one entry per CDR3 protein. The table has approximately 420,000 distinct CDR3 sequences, just under 15% seen once.

Sequenced: blood. The TCR originated in a woman in her 30s with Graves' hyperthyroidism. V usage is TRBV7-8 and J usage is TRBJ1-1, with TRBD1 matching over 9 bases. The CDR3: CASSRTGDAAEAFF. DNA for the CDR3: TGTGCCAGCAGCCGGACAGGGGATGCAGCTGAAGCTTTCTTT.